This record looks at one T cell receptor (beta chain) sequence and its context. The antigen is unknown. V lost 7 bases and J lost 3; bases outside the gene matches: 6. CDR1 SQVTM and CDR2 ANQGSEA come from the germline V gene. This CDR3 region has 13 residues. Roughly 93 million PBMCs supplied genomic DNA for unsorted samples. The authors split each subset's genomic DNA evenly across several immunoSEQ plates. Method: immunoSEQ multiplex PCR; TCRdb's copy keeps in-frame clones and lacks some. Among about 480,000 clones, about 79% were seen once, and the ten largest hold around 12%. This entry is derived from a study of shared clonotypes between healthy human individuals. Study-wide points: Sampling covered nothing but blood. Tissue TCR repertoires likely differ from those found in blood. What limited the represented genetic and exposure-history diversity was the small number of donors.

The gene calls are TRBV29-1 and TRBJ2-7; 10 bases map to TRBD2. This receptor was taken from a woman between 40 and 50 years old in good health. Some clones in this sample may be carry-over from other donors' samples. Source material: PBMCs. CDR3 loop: CSAGTSVGYEQYF. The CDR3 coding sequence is TGCAGCGCTGGGACTAGCGTAGGCTACGAGCAGTACTTC.